The rows below give T cell receptor beta chains drawn from one sample of a study of cytomegalovirus exposure and HLA in healthy donors. Here immunoSEQ multiplex PCR was the method, and the copy in TCRdb shows in-frame clones only, minus some. Counted here are under 200,000 clones, around 86% occurring once; the ten biggest clones make up roughly 2%. The sample was PBMCs. These receptors all stem from a human donor in good health. Both conserved end residues are part of each CDR3. The D gene is left open where the match is weak. Rows may omit the clone size; those that give it use once, few, many or a size class.

>.|TRBJ2-7|.|TRBV6-1
CASSEHRSYEQYF
TGTGCCAGCAGTGAACACAGGTCCTACGAGCAGTACTTC
>TRBD1|TRBJ2-1|.|TRBV27
CASSPPGGLAYNEQFF
TGTGCCAGCAGTCCCCCAGGGGGCTTGGCCTACAATGAGCAGTTCTTC
>TRBD2|TRBJ2-5|.|TRBV5-1
CASSLRPSGDQETQYF
TGCGCCAGCAGCTTGAGGCCTAGCGGGGATCAAGAGACCCAGTACTTC
>TRBD1|TRBJ1-2|.|TRBV6-5
CASSWTGGNSGYTF
TGTGCCAGCAGTTGGACAGGGGGTAACAGCGGCTACACCTTC
>TRBD1|TRBJ1-1|.|TRBV27
CASSLRGLSAGGGVTEAFF
TGTGCCAGCAGTTTACGGGGCCTTTCGGCAGGGGGTGGTGTCACTGAAGCTTTCTTT
>TRBD1|TRBJ1-4|.|TRBV7-8
CASSLATGSLGNEKLFF
TGTGCCAGCAGCTTAGCGACAGGGTCGTTAGGGAATGAAAAACTGTTTTTT
>.|TRBJ2-5|.|TRBV7-9
CASSTTTQGRVETQYF
TGTGCCAGCAGCACGACAACGCAGGGTAGAGTAGAGACCCAGTACTTC
>.|TRBJ2-7|.|TRBV6-5
CASSPTQTYEQYF
TGTGCCAGCAGCCCTACCCAGACTTACGAGCAGTACTTC
>TRBD1|TRBJ1-1|.|TRBV4-2
CASSLGQGSSEAFF
TGTGCCAGCAGCCTAGGACAGGGGAGTTCTGAAGCTTTCTTT
>TRBD1|TRBJ2-7|.|TRBV7-2
CASGPGTGYEQYF
TGTGCCAGCGGCCCCGGGACAGGCTACGAGCAGTACTTC
>TRBD2|TRBJ2-1|few|TRBV2
CASSEAAGGPNEQFF
TGTGCCAGCAGTGAAGCAGCGGGGGGGCCGAATGAGCAGTTCTTC
>TRBD2|TRBJ2-3|.|TRBV9
CASSVVGGGGTDTQYF
TGTGCCAGCAGCGTAGTTGGGGGGGGAGGAACAGATACGCAGTATTTT
>.|TRBJ2-3|.|TRBV4-1
CASGLTGTASTDTQYF
TGCGCCAGCGGACTAACCGGGACAGCTAGCACAGATACGCAGTATTTT
>TRBD1|TRBJ2-1|.|TRBV5-6
CASSFMTGGSYNEQFF
TGTGCCAGCAGCTTTATGACAGGGGGGAGTTACAATGAGCAGTTCTTC
>.|TRBJ2-1|.|TRBV2
CASRADFQRSYNEQFF
TGTGCCAGCAGGGCAGACTTCCAGCGATCCTACAATGAGCAGTTCTTC
>TRBD2|TRBJ2-2|.|TRBV7-9
CASSLGLAGENTGELFF
TGTGCCAGCAGCCTCGGACTAGCGGGGGAGAACACCGGGGAGCTGTTTTTT
>TRBD1|TRBJ1-2|.|TRBV18
CASSQGQGNGYTF
TGTGCCAGCTCCCAAGGACAGGGTAATGGCTACACCTTC
>TRBD2|TRBJ2-5|.|TRBV7-3
CASSATGTSVETQYF
TGTGCCAGCAGCGCAACCGGGACTAGTGTGGAGACCCAGTACTTC
>TRBD1|TRBJ1-4|.|TRBV9
CASSVAPGRGIEKLFF
TGTGCCAGCAGCGTAGCTCCGGGCAGGGGGATAGAAAAACTGTTTTTT
>.|TRBJ2-3|.|TRBV2
CASSVGARAQYF
TGTGCCAGCAGTGTGGGAGCGAGGGCACAGTATTTT
>.|TRBJ1-2|.|TRBV11-2
CASSSLRDGGYTF
TGTGCCAGCAGCTCCCTGCGGGACGGAGGCTACACCTTC
>TRBD1|TRBJ1-2|.|TRBV4-1
CASSRGQAANYGYTF
TGCGCCAGCAGCCGAGGACAGGCTGCTAACTATGGCTACACCTTC
>TRBD1|TRBJ1-1|.|TRBV6-1
CASRSAGGPGTEAFF
TGTGCCAGCAGAAGCGCAGGGGGCCCGGGCACTGAAGCTTTCTTT
>TRBD1|TRBJ2-1|.|TRBV7-6
CASSSRQGLEQFF
TGTGCCAGCAGCTCCCGACAGGGCCTTGAGCAGTTCTTC
>TRBD2|TRBJ2-3|.|TRBV9
CASSPRSGGTTDTQYF
TGTGCCAGCAGCCCTAGGAGCGGGGGGACCACAGATACGCAGTATTTT
>.|TRBJ2-1|.|TRBV6-6
CASSSAGWDNEQFF
TGTGCCAGCAGTTCGGCGGGGTGGGACAATGAGCAGTTCTTC
>TRBD1|TRBJ2-7|.|TRBV19
CASSTQGVHEQYF
TGTGCCAGTAGTACGCAGGGGGTCCACGAGCAGTACTTC
>.|TRBJ1-2|.|TRBV18
CASSPTGIIYGYTF
TGTGCCAGCTCCCCAACAGGGATCATCTATGGCTACACCTTC
>TRBD2|TRBJ2-3|.|TRBV28
CASSSGVAGEGDTQYF
TGTGCCAGCAGTTCCGGGGTAGCGGGGGAAGGGGATACGCAGTATTTT
>TRBD1|TRBJ1-1|.|TRBV5-5
CASSLWDSLNTEAFF
TGTGCCAGCAGCTTGTGGGACAGCTTGAACACTGAAGCTTTCTTT
>TRBD1|TRBJ2-7|few|TRBV27
CASSFSGTGAYEQYF
TGTGCCAGCAGTTTCTCCGGGACAGGGGCCTACGAGCAGTACTTC
>.|TRBJ1-2|once|TRBV6-5
CASSYQGPYGYTF
TGTGCCAGCAGTTACCAGGGCCCTTATGGCTACACCTTC
>.|TRBJ2-7|.|TRBV20-1
CSARASYEQYF
TGCAGTGCTAGGGCCTCCTACGAGCAGTACTTC
>TRBD2|TRBJ2-4|.|TRBV11-2
CASSLVGTSGGNIQYF
TGTGCCAGCAGCTTAGTCGGGACTAGCGGGGGGAACATTCAGTACTTC
>.|TRBJ1-1|.|TRBV4-3
CATSRGVLNTEAFF
TGCGCCACCTCCCGGGGGGTCCTGAACACTGAAGCTTTCTTT
>.|TRBJ2-7|.|TRBV7-8
CASSSNRVAYEQYF
TGTGCCAGCAGCTCGAACAGGGTCGCCTACGAGCAGTACTTC
>TRBD2|TRBJ2-1|.|TRBV2
CASSEQGLAGGPYNEQFF
TGTGCCAGCAGTGAACAGGGACTAGCGGGGGGGCCGTACAATGAGCAGTTCTTC
>TRBD2|TRBJ2-7|.|TRBV7-7
CASSPGLAGRYEQYF
TGTGCCAGCAGCCCGGGACTAGCGGGGAGATACGAGCAGTACTTC
>.|TRBJ2-3|.|TRBV27
CASSFGRVDTQYF
TGTGCCAGCAGTTTCGGCAGGGTAGATACGCAGTATTTT
>.|TRBJ2-7|few|TRBV11-2
CASSFHSEQYF
TGTGCCAGCAGCTTTCATAGCGAGCAGTACTTC
>TRBD1|TRBJ1-2|once|TRBV27
CASKGQGDYGYTF
TGTGCCAGCAAGGGACAGGGTGACTATGGCTACACCTTC
>.|TRBJ1-4|.|TRBV19
CASSIRTQNEKLFF
TGTGCCAGTAGTATTCGGACACAGAATGAAAAACTGTTTTTT
>TRBD1|TRBJ2-7|.|TRBV5-1
CASSWGQGNYEQYF
TGCGCCAGCAGCTGGGGACAGGGAAACTACGAGCAGTACTTC
>.|TRBJ2-3|.|TRBV7-2
CASSVGRADTQYF
TGTGCCAGCAGCGTTGGCCGGGCAGATACGCAGTATTTT
>.|TRBJ2-7|.|TRBV7-8
CASSSGLTYEQYF
TGTGCCAGCAGCTCAGGACTCACCTACGAGCAGTACTTC
>.|TRBJ2-7|.|TRBV27
CASSLSRSAEQYF
TGTGCCAGCAGTTTAAGTAGAAGCGCCGAGCAGTACTTC
>.|TRBJ1-1|.|TRBV5-4
CASSSRGGTEAFF
TGTGCCAGCAGCTCTAGGGGTGGGACTGAAGCTTTCTTT
>.|TRBJ2-7|.|TRBV10-3
CAISEPGEFRQIYEQYF
TGTGCCATCAGTGAGCCAGGGGAGTTTCGACAAATATACGAGCAGTACTTC
>TRBD2|TRBJ2-1|.|TRBV6-1
CASSGLAGGLHEQFF
TGTGCCAGCAGTGGGCTAGCGGGGGGCTTGCATGAGCAGTTCTTC
>.|TRBJ1-6|.|TRBV7-2
CASSLRSNNSPLHF
TGTGCCAGCAGCTTAAGGAGCAATAATTCACCCCTCCACTTT
>TRBD1|TRBJ2-5|.|TRBV28
CASSLKMYRGNETQYF
TGTGCCAGCAGTTTAAAGATGTACAGGGGGAATGAGACCCAGTACTTC
>.|TRBJ2-7|.|TRBV15
CATSTYYEQYF
TGTGCCACCAGCACTTACTACGAGCAGTACTTC
>.|TRBJ2-3|.|TRBV10-1
CASSGTGSTDTQYF
TGCGCCAGCAGTGGAACGGGGAGCACAGATACGCAGTATTTT
>.|TRBJ2-1|.|TRBV29-1
CSAGAGDEQFF
TGCAGCGCTGGAGCCGGTGATGAGCAGTTCTTC
>.|TRBJ2-3|.|TRBV15
CATSSRQATSTDTQYF
TGTGCCACCAGCAGTCGACAGGCCACTAGCACAGATACGCAGTATTTT